This T cell receptor (beta chain) is drawn from a study of patients and donors after allogeneic stem cell transplantation. TCRdb re-analysed the RT-PCR reads in MiXCR, keeping a single row per CDR3 protein. The table records 900,000 to 1,000,000 distinct CDR3 sequences, more than 15% of them present only once. Trimming shortened V by 0 bases and J by 5 bases, and 11 bases separated the two germline ends. This CDR3 spans 15 amino acids. Germline V gene sequence: CDR1 SGHRS, CDR2 YFSETQ. The chain carries TRBV5-1 and TRBJ2-2; D remains ambiguous. This receptor was obtained from a human donor who was either an allogeneic HSCT recipient or a stem cell or donor lymphocyte infusion donor (not recorded which). It is not recorded whose cells these are; they may come from a transplant donor. The specimen was blood, either unsorted or a sorted T cell fraction (not recorded which). The CDR3, as DNA: TGCGCCAGCAGCTTGGATGCGACAAAAACCGGGGAGCTGTTTTTT. The encoded protein is CASSLDATKTGELFF.